This TCR beta chain was identified in a study of blood T cell repertoires in COVID-19. Study overall: There were acute and convalescent COVID-19 samples, and they came from the United States, Italy and Spain. PBMCs, B-cell-depleted T cells, or T cells provided the cDNA or gDNA that made up the material.

Concerning this clone: One junction end does not reproduce the germline sequence, and a read error may be involved.

Per the original data handling: Researchers report that nucleated cell counts were estimated from reference gene primer amplification. Measured with immunoSEQ multiplex PCR; TCRdb has only the in-frame clones, and not every one. The D gene and trimming were derived from the DNA, and the V and J assignments and clone size from that table. The table records about 140,000 clones, 85% of them present only once. The germline CDR1 and CDR2 sequences are MGHRA and YSYEKL. CDR3 length: 14 amino acids. Sequenced: peripheral blood. This receptor was taken from a middle-aged man with acute or convalescent COVID-19. The gene calls are TRBV4-1 and TRBJ2-2; possibly TRBD2 for D (6 bases). This CDR3 reads CASSPSANTGELFF. The CDR3 region has the DNA TGCGCCAGCAGCCCTAGCGCGAATACCGGGGAGCTGTTTTTT.